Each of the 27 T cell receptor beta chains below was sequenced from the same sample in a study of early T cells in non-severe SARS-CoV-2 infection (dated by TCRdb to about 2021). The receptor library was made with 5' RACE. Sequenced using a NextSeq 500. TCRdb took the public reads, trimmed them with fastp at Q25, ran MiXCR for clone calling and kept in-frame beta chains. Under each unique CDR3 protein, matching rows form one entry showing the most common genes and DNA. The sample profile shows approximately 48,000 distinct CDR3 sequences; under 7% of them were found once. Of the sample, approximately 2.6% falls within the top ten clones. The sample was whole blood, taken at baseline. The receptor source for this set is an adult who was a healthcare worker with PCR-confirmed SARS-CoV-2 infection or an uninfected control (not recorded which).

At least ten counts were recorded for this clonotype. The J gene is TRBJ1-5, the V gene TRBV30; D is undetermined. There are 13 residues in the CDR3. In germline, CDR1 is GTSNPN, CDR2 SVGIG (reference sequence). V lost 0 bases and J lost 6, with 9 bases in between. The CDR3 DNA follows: TGTGCCTGGAGTGTAACGGCGGGTCAGCCCCAGCATTTT. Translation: CAWSVTAGQPQHF.

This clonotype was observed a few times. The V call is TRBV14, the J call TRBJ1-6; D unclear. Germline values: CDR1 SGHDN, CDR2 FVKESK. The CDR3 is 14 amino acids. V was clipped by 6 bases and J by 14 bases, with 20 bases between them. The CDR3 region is CASSYGSLVNTLHF. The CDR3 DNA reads TGTGCCAGCAGTTACGGTAGTCTCGTTAACACCCTCCACTTT.

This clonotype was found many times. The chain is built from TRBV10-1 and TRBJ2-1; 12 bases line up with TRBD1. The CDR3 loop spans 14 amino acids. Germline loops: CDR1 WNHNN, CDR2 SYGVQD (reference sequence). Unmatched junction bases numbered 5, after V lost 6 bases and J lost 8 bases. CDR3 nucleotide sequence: TGCGCCAGCAGCCCGGGACAGGGGGCCGATGAGCAGTTCTTC. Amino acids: CASSPGQGADEQFF.

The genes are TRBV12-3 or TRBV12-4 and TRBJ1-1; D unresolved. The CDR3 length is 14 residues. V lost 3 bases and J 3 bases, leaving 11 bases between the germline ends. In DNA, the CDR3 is TGTGCCAGCAGTTTCAAGTACAGAGACACTGAAGCTTTCTTT. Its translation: CASSFKYRDTEAFF.

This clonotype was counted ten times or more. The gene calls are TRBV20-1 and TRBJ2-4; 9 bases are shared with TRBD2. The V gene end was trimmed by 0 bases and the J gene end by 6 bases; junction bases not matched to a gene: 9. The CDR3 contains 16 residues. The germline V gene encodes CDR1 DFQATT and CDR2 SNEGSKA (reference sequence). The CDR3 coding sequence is TGCAGTGCTAGAGATCGCGTAGCGGGGGTCGGAAACATTCAGTACTTC. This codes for CSARDRVAGVGNIQYF.

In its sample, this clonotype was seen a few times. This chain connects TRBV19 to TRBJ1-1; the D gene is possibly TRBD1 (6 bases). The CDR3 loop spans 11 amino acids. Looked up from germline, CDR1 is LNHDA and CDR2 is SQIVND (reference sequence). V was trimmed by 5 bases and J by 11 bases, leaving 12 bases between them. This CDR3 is CASSEWGRAFF. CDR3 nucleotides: TGTGCCAGTAGTGAGTGGGGGCGTGCTTTCTTT.

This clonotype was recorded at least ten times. The CDR3 DNA is TGTGCCAGCAGCATACGGGACGGTGGGGGCGAAGCTTTCTTT. Translated, it gives CASSIRDGGGEAFF. V gene TRBV9 combines with J gene TRBJ1-1; D is possibly TRBD1 (6 bases). CDR1 and CDR2 from the germline V gene are SGDLS and YYNGEE. The V and J ends lost 4 bases and 8 bases respectively, with 18 bases between them. The length of the CDR3 is 14 residues.

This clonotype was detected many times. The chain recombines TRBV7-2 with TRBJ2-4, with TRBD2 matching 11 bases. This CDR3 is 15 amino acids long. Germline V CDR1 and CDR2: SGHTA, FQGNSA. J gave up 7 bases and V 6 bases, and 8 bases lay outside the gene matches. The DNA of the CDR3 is TGTGCCAGCAGTCGTAGCGGGGGGGCAAGGAACATTCAGTACTTC. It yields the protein CASSRSGGARNIQYF.

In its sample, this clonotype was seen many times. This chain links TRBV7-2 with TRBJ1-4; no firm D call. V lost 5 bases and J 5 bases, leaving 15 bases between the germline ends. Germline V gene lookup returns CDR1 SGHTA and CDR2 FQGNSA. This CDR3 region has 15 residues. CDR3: CASSAVTTGNEKLFF. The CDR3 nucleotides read TGTGCCAGCAGCGCGGTCACGACCGGGAATGAAAAACTGTTTTTT.

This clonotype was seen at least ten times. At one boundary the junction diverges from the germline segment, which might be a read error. This CDR3 reads CASRLGPGSGNTEAFF. DNA for the CDR3: TGTGCCAGCAGATTAGGACCAGGGAGTGGGAACACTGAAGCTTTCTTT. The V gene is TRBV7-2, the J gene TRBJ1-1; tentatively, D is TRBD1 (5 bases). Per the germline V gene, CDR1 is SGHTA and CDR2 is FQGNSA. The CDR3 loop spans 16 amino acids.

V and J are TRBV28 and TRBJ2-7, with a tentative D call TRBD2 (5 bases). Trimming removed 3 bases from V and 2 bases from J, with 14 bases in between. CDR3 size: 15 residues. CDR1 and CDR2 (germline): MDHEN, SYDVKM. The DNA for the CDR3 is TGTGCCAGCAGTTTCCGGACTCGTCCCCCCTACGAGCAGTACTTC. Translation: CASSFRTRPPYEQYF.

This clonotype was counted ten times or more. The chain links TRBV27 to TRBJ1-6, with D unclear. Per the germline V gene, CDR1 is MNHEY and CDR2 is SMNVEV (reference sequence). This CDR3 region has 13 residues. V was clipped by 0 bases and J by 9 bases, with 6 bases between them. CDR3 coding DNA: TGTGCCAGCAGTTTATCGTGGGTTTCACCCCTCCACTTT. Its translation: CASSLSWVSPLHF.

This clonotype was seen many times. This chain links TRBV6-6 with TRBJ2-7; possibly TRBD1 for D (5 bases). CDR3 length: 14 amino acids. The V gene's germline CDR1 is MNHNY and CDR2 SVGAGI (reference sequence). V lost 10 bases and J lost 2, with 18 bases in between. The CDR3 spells CATRVGQNTYEQYF. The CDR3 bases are TGTGCCACCAGGGTCGGGCAGAATACCTACGAGCAGTACTTC.

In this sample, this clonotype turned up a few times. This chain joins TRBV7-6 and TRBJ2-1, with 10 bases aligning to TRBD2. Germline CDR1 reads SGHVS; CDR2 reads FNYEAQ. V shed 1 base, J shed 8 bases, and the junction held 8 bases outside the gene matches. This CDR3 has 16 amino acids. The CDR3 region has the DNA TGTGCCAGCAGCTTAGAGGCTAGCGGGGGATGGGATGAGCAGTTCTTC. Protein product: CASSLEASGGWDEQFF.

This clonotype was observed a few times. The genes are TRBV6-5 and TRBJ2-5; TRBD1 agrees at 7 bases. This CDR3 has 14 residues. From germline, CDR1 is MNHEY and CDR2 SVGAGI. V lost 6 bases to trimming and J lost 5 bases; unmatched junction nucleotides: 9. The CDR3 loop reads CASSTGVVKETQYF. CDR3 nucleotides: TGTGCCAGCAGCACAGGGGTGGTTAAGGAGACCCAGTACTTC.

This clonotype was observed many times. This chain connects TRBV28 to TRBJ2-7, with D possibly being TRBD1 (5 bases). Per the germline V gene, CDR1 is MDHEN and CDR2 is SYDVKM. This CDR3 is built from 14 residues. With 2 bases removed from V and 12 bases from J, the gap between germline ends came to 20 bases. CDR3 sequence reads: CASSLTVGTGDRYF. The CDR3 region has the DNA TGTGCCAGCAGTTTAACCGTTGGAACAGGCGATCGGTACTTC.

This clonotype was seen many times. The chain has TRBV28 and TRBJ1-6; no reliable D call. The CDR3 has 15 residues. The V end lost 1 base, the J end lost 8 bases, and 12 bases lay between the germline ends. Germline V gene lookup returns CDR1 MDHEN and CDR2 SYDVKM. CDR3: CASSLFSGRYSPLHF. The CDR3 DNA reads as TGTGCCAGCAGTTTATTTTCGGGAAGGTATTCACCCCTCCACTTT. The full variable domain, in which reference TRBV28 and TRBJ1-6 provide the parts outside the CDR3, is DVKVTQSSRYLVKRTGEKVFLECVQDMDHENMFWYRQDPGLGLRLIYFSYDVKMKEKGDIPEGYSVSREKKERFSLILESASTNQTSMYLCASSLFSGRYSPLHFGNGTRLTVT.

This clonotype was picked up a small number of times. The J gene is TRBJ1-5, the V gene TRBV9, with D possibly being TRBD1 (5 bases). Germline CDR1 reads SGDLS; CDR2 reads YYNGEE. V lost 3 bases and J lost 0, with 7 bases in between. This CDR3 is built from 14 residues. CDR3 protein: CASSETDSNQPQHF. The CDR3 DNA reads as TGTGCCAGCAGCGAGACAGATAGCAATCAGCCCCAGCATTTT.

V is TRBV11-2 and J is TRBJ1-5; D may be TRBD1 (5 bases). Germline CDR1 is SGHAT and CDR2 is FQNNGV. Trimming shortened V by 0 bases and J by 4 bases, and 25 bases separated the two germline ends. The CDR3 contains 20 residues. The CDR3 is CASSLDAGDGREPSNQPQHF. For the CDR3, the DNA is TGTGCCAGCAGCTTAGATGCGGGGGATGGCAGAGAACCCTCTAATCAGCCCCAGCATTTT.

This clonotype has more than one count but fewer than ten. CDR3 sequence reads: CASSLDGGSYNEQFF. The CDR3 nucleotides read TGTGCCAGCAGCTTAGACGGGGGGTCTTACAATGAGCAGTTCTTC. The chain has TRBV7-9 and TRBJ2-1, with 7 bases that match TRBD2. Losses at the gene ends were 1 base for V and 4 bases for J; bases not matched to a gene: 4. CDR1 and CDR2 from the germline V gene are SEHNR and FQNEAQ (reference sequence). The CDR3 consists of 15 residues.

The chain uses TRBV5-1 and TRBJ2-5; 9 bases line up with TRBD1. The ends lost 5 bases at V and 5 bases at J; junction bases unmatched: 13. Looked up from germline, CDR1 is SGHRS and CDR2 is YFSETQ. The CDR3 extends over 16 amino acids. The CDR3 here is CASRQGAWDSEETQYF. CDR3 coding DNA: TGCGCCAGCAGACAGGGGGCCTGGGACTCGGAGGAGACCCAGTACTTC.

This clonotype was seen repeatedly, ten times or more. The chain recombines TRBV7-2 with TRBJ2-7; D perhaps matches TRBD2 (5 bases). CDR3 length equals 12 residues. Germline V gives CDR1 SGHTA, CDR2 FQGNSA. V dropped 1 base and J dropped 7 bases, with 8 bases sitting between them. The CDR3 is CASSLGEREQYF. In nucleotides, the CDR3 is TGTGCCAGCAGCTTAGGGGAGAGAGAGCAGTACTTC.

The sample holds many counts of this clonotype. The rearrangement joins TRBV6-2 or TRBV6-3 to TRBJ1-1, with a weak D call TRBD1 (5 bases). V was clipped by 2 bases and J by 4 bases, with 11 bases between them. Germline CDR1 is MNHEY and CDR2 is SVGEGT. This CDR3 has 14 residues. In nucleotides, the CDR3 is TGTGCCAGCAGTTACGGCGGGGCGGTCACTGAAGCTTTCTTT. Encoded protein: CASSYGGAVTEAFF.

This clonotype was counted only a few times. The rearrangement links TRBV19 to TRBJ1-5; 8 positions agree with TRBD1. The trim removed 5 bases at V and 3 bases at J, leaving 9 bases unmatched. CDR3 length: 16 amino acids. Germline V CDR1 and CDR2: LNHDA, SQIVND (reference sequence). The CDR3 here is CASSGQPGGINQPQHF. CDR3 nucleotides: TGTGCCAGTAGTGGGCAGCCAGGGGGCATCAATCAGCCCCAGCATTTT.

The CDR3 region has the DNA TGTGCCAGCAGCCCGGGCCGCTGGGCAGATACGCAGTATTTT. This codes for CASSPGRWADTQYF. The chain employs TRBV7-2 and TRBJ2-3, with D uncertain. The CDR3 covers 14 residues. Trimming removed 5 bases from V and 4 bases from J, with 13 bases in between. Looked up from germline, CDR1 is SGHTA and CDR2 is FQGNSA. The full variable domain, rest sourced from reference TRBV7-2 and TRBJ2-3, is GAGVSQSPSNKVTEKGKDVELRCDPISGHTALYWYRQSLGQGLEFLIYFQGNSAPDKSGLPSDRFSAERTGGSVSTLTIQRTQQEDSAVYLCASSPGRWADTQYFGPGTRLTVL.

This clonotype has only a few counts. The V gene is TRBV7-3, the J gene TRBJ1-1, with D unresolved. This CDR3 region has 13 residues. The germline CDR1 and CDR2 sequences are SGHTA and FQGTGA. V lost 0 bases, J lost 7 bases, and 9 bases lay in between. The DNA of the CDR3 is TGTGCCAGCAGCTTAACCCCTCTGGGTGAAGCTTTCTTT. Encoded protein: CASSLTPLGEAFF.

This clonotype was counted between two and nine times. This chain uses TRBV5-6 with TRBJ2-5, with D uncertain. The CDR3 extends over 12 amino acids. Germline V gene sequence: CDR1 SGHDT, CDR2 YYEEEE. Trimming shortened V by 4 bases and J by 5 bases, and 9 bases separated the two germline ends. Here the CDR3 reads CASSQRPETQYF. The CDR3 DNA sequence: TGTGCCAGCAGCCAAAGGCCGGAGACCCAGTACTTC.